This T cell receptor (beta chain) was found in a study of vaccination and CD4 T cells after COVID-19. About the study: Subjects got two shots of BNT162b2 or mRNA-1273 vaccine.

Study results and limitations: The median count of SARS-CoV-2-reactive clonotypes rose from 21 to 38, not significantly.

An Oncomine TCR Beta short-read assay was used to sequence the DNA from cultured CD4+ T cells. Genomic DNA was taken out of cultured CD4+ T cells by extraction. TCRdb recomputed calls from the PCR reads with MiXCR, one row per CDR3 protein. The sample records around 26,000 distinct CDR3 sequences, 41% being singletons. Looked up from germline, CDR1 is DFQATT and CDR2 is SNEGSKA (reference sequence). The CDR3 spans 12 residues. Trimming removed 6 bases at V and 7 bases at J, with 13 bases between. Noted time point: late sampling 161 to 241 days after vaccination in a few convalescent patients. Described treatment: roughly 10-day PBMC culture with coronavirus spike peptide pools or control peptides (ViraFEST assay). In the ViraFEST assay, peptide-pool expansion preceded TCR sequencing of expanded clonotypes. This clonotype was detected only once. The antigen is not known.

This chain uses TRBV20-1 with TRBJ2-4, with no clear D. The sequenced sample was CD4+ T cells from blood, cultured in vitro, obtained about 7 months after SARS-CoV-2 vaccination. This clonotype was sampled from a human donor who had recovered from COVID-19. As DNA, the CDR3 is TGCAGTGCCCAGCTCACCGGGAACATTCAGTACTTC. It translates to CSAQLTGNIQYF.